The clone carrying this T cell receptor (beta chain) was seen a single time. CDR1 and CDR2 from the germline V gene are SGHAT and FQNNGV. The CDR3 length is 16 residues. V was clipped by 5 bases and J by 0 bases, with 16 bases between them. Sequencing was performed with immunoSEQ multiplex PCR; in TCRdb, only in-frame clones are kept and a portion is missing. This table holds some 150,000 clones, approximately 94% found once. This sample is drawn from a study of control samples from healthy donors and cancer patients. The V and J genes are TRBV11-2 and TRBJ2-5; D is perhaps TRBD1 or TRBD2 (5 bases each). What was sequenced was blood. This sequence was found in a man between 35 and 55 years old in good health. Here the CDR3 reads CASSQPGRGYQETQYF. In DNA, the CDR3 is TGTGCCAGCAGCCAACCAGGACGGGGCTACCAAGAGACCCAGTACTTC.